The subject of this entry is one T cell receptor beta chain. This clonotype was counted only a few times. Its antigen target is currently unknown. One base away there is no much larger clone; base qualities are not given. The source of the sample is a study of CD8 T cells in ankylosing spondylitis (TCRdb year 2017). Regarding the research as a whole: T cell receptor beta repertoires were profiled in healthy donors and ankylosing spondylitis patients so that disease-linked TCR variants could be found. The full study cohort comprised about 25 ankylosing spondylitis patients and about a hundred healthy donors. Samples of peripheral blood were taken, and for ankylosing spondylitis patients, synovial fluid was collected as well. Broader findings and caveats from the paper: In peripheral blood, the disease-linked clones were found at relatively low frequencies and had a CD8+ phenotype. Some motif variants were previously reported in synovial fluid and blood of reactive arthritis patients, suggesting common disease-initiation mechanisms. Blood from ankylosing spondylitis patients appeared to be characterized by a TCR beta motif made up of under ten highly homologous amino acid variants. Significant enrichment of the disease-linked clones was reported in matched synovial fluid samples from ankylosing spondylitis patients.

For sequencing, an Illumina HiSeq 2500 was employed. TCR beta libraries were prepared by quantitative 5'-RACE with molecular barcodes. The study's own analysis went as follows. Disease-linked TCR variants were identified with a new computational method built on a probabilistic model of VDJ rearrangement. The public reads were reanalyzed by TCRdb: fastp trimming at Q25, MiXCR alignment, in-frame beta chains only. Records with the same CDR3 protein are collapsed into one entry carrying the most frequent genes and DNA. TCRdb's processing, not the study's, gives the V and J calls here. For this sample there are a few hundred thousand distinct CDR3 sequences; about a fifth appear just once. The top ten clonotypes cover roughly a sixth of the sample. Taken from cysteine to phenylalanine, the CDR3 has 14 residues. CDR3 DNA is the only sequence kept; it has 42 bases, read in frame from the first base. The germline V and J ends show losses of 6 bases and 2 bases respectively, and no gene match explains 4 bases of the junction. Sequences MNHNS (CDR1) and SASEGT (CDR2) are obtained from the germline V gene.

The specimen sequenced was blood, either unsorted or a sorted T cell fraction (not recorded which). The chain uses TRBV6-1 and TRBJ2-7, and 10 junction bases match TRBD2. This receptor was obtained from a male donor with ankylosing spondylitis. The encoded CDR3 is CASRWTSGPYEQYF. The DNA sequence is TGTGCCAGCAGATGGACTAGCGGTCCCTACGAGCAGTACTTC.